The TCR beta chain under discussion was sequenced for a study of blood T cell repertoires in COVID-19. Study information: Sites across the United States, Italy and Spain contributed samples from acute and convalescent COVID-19. Sources were T cells, B-cell-depleted T cells, or PBMCs; the material itself was cDNA or gDNA.

CDR1 is SGHRS and CDR2 is YFSETQ in the germline V gene. The CDR3 loop spans 16 amino acids. The trim removed 0 bases at V and 4 bases at J, leaving 5 bases unmatched. In the original workflow: Reference gene primer amplification gave nucleated cell count estimates. Clones were read by immunoSEQ multiplex PCR, and TCRdb kept only the in-frame ones, dropping some. The V and J calls and clone size are taken from that table; D and trimming were inferred from the DNA. This table has around 300,000 clones, around 86% appearing once. The origin of this receptor is a man in his fifties with acute or convalescent COVID-19. The V call is TRBV5-1, the J call TRBJ2-2; 8 nucleotides match TRBD2. The material sequenced was peripheral blood. Here the CDR3 DNA reads TGCGCCAGCAGCTTGGCGGGGGGGCCGGTCACCGGGGAGCTGTTTTTT. Amino acids: CASSLAGGPVTGELFF.